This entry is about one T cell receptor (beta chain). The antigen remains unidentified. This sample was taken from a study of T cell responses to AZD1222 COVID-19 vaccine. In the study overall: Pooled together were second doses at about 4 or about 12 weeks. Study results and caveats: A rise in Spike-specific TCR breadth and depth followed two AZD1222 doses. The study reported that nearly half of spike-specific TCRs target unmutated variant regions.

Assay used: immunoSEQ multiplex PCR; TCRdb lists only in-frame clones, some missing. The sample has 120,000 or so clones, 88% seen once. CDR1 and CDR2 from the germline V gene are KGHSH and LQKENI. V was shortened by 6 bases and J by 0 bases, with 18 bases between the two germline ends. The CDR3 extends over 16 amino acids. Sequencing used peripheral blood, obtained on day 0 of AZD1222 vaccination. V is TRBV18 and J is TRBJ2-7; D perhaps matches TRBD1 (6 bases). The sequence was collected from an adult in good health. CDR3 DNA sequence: TGTGCCAGCTCTCGCCTAGACAGGTTCAGCTCCTACGAGCAGTACTTC. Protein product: CASSRLDRFSSYEQYF.